Below, 5 T cell receptor beta chains from the same sample are listed, as sequenced in a study of early T cells in non-severe SARS-CoV-2 infection. MiXCR was run by TCRdb on the 5' RACE reads, yielding one entry per CDR3 protein. The sample consists of around 22,000 distinct CDR3 sequences, about 3.7% of them appearing once. Material: whole blood. Every receptor here comes from an adult who was a healthcare worker with PCR-confirmed SARS-CoV-2 infection or an uninfected control (not recorded which).

In its sample, this clonotype is medium-sized (0.01 to 0.1%). J is TRBJ2-2 and V is TRBV7-3; D is possibly TRBD2 (6 bases). Trimming stripped 4 bases from V and 6 bases from J, with 6 bases between. Germline lookup yields CDR1 SGHTA and CDR2 FQGTGA. The CDR3 runs 12 residues. CDR3 loop: CASSSGAGELFF. In DNA form, the CDR3 reads TGTGCCAGCAGCTCGGGGGCCGGGGAGCTGTTTTTT.

At least ten counts were recorded for this clonotype. V is TRBV6-6 and J is TRBJ1-6; no definite D call. Germline values: CDR1 MNHNY, CDR2 SVGAGI (reference sequence). Trimming cost V 5 bases and J 3 bases, with 11 bases left between them. The CDR3 loop spans 15 amino acids. The chain's CDR3 is CASSAGRHYNSPLHF. The CDR3 coding sequence is TGTGCCAGCAGTGCAGGCCGACACTATAATTCACCCCTCCACTTT.

This clonotype was found a few times. V and J are TRBV6-2 or TRBV6-3 and TRBJ1-3; D unresolved. Germline CDR1 reads MNHEY; CDR2 reads SVGEGT. The V gene lost 8 bases and the J gene lost 0 bases, with 14 bases spanning the gap. The CDR3 totals 15 residues. The CDR3 DNA follows: TGTGCCAGCCTACAGAAGATAAACTCTGGAAACACCATATATTTT. Encoded protein: CASLQKINSGNTIYF.

This clonotype has only a few counts. The rearrangement uses TRBV12-3 or TRBV12-4 and TRBJ1-1; D unclear. V was trimmed by 2 bases and J by 4 bases, leaving 11 bases between them. This CDR3 is built from 14 residues. DNA for the CDR3: TGTGCCAGCAGTTTAAGGGAATGGGGCACTGAAGCTTTCTTT. It translates to CASSLREWGTEAFF.

This clonotype showed up just a few times. J is TRBJ2-5 and V is TRBV28; D is possibly TRBD2 (7 bases). Germline loops: CDR1 MDHEN, CDR2 SYDVKM. This CDR3 comprises 12 residues. V shed 8 bases and J shed 5 bases, with 12 bases lying between them. The CDR3 bases are TGTGCCAGCGGGGGGGCCCTCGAGACCCAGTACTTC. This encodes CASGGALETQYF. The whole variable domain, remainder taken from reference TRBV28 and TRBJ2-5, is DVKVTQSSRYLVKRTGEKVFLECVQDMDHENMFWYRQDPGLGLRLIYFSYDVKMKEKGDIPEGYSVSREKKERFSLILESASTNQTSMYLCASGGALETQYFGPGTRLLVL.